The present T cell receptor (beta chain) was sequenced within a study of cytomegalovirus exposure and HLA in healthy donors. Study results and caveats: TCR beta V segments were, for the most part, productive about 87% or about 30% of the time in an earlier analysis. Donors were assumed by presence/absence analyses to have roughly uniform sequencing depth.

The PCR ran on 60 Vbeta and 13 Jbeta primers. Generated by immunoSEQ multiplex PCR, the TCRdb table keeps only in-frame clones and is missing some. Seen here are around 200,000 clones, roughly 91% observed once, and the top ten hold 0.95% to 1.1%. A note on this clone: As yet, its antigen is unknown.

The CDR3 has 13 residues. Germline V CDR1 and CDR2: GTSNPN, SVGIG (reference sequence). V dropped 3 bases and J dropped 8 bases, with 16 bases sitting between them. This receptor was taken from a woman aged 18-29 years in good health and CMV-seronegative. The sample was PBMCs. The rearrangement joins TRBV30 to TRBJ1-2, with D tentatively TRBD1 (5 bases). CDR3 region: CAWSGRVLQGYTF. CDR3 DNA: TGTGCCTGGAGCGGCAGGGTTTTGCAAGGCTACACCTTC.